This entry features one T cell receptor beta chain sequence. This sample was included in a study of blood T cell repertoires in COVID-19. Study in general: The United States, Italy and Spain were the sources of the acute and convalescent COVID-19 samples. PBMCs, B-cell-depleted T cells, or T cells were the source of the cDNA or gDNA that made up the material.

In the authors' workflow: Estimation of nucleated cell counts relied on the amplification of reference gene primers. Assay: immunoSEQ multiplex PCR; the TCRdb copy retains only in-frame clones and omits some. The D gene and trimming were derived from the DNA, and the V and J assignments and clone size from that table. The data contain around 57,000 clones, 80% to 90% of them singletons. Sample: peripheral blood. The receptor was isolated from a human donor in a cohort sampled during active COVID-19.

In DNA form, the CDR3 reads TGTGCCAGCAGCCCTATGGCCGTGGCAACTAATGAAAAACTGTTTTTT. As protein: CASSPMAVATNEKLFF. This chain connects TRBV6-2 or TRBV6-3 to TRBJ1-4; D call uncertain. Trimming took off 6 bases at V and 0 bases at J, with 14 bases between the two ends. CDR1 is MNHEY, CDR2 SVGEGT, per germline. The CDR3 contains 16 residues.